Listed below are T cell receptor beta chains from one sample, sequenced in a study of T cell responses to AZD1222 COVID-19 vaccine. Some clones are missing from TCRdb's copy, which holds only in-frame ones; the method was immunoSEQ multiplex PCR. The table lists roughly 140,000 clones, roughly 90% of them singletons, with about 1.5% in the top ten. This material consisted of peripheral blood, taken on day 0 of AZD1222 vaccination. Source of these receptors: an adult in good health. The CDR3 runs from the conserved cysteine through the conserved F or W. A D gene is named only where the DNA matches it firmly. Only some rows state a clone size, as once, few, many or a class for expanded clones.

D gene | J gene | V gene | clone size | CDR3 DNA | CDR3 protein
- | TRBJ1-2 | TRBV5-4 | - | TGTGCCAGCAGCTTGGTTCAGGGCCCCTATGGCTACACCTTC | CASSLVQGPYGYTF
- | TRBJ1-1 | TRBV27 | - | TGTGCCAGCAGTGTGATACCGTTGAACACTGAAGCTTTCTTT | CASSVIPLNTEAFF
TRBD1 | TRBJ1-2 | TRBV5-1 | - | TGCGCCAGCAGCCCAGGGACAGCGGCTCGGATTTTCACCTTC | CASSPGTAARIFTF
- | TRBJ2-1 | TRBV28 | - | TGTGCCAGCAGTTTAGGGACATCTCGGATCACAAACGGCGATGAGCAGTTCTTC | CASSLGTSRITNGDEQFF
TRBD1 | TRBJ2-3 | TRBV5-1 | - | TGCGCCAGCAGCTTAGACAGGGTTGGCACAGATACGCAGTATTTT | CASSLDRVGTDTQYF
TRBD2 | TRBJ2-7 | TRBV28 | - | TGTGCCAGCAGTTTAGAACTAGCGGACCTATACGAGCAGTACTTC | CASSLELADLYEQYF
TRBD2 | TRBJ2-1 | TRBV7-9 | - | TGTGCCAGCAGCTTAGGATTCGGCGGGAGTCGCAATGAGCAGTTCTTC | CASSLGFGGSRNEQFF
- | TRBJ1-1 | TRBV28 | - | TGTGCCAGCAGTCTGGAGACTGAAAGCACTGAAGCTTTCTTT | CASSLETESTEAFF
- | TRBJ1-1 | TRBV25-1 | - | TGTGCCAGCAGTCGTACGGGCGGTAACACTGAAGCTTTCTTT | CASSRTGGNTEAFF
- | TRBJ2-3 | TRBV14 | - | TGTGCCAGCAGCCATGGACGGATCAGCACAGATACGCAGTATTTT | CASSHGRISTDTQYF
- | TRBJ1-5 | TRBV10-3 | - | TGTGCCATCAGCCCCACCGGGTCAAGACTTAGCAATCAGCCCCAGCATTTT | CAISPTGSRLSNQPQHF
TRBD1 | TRBJ2-1 | TRBV7-9 | - | TGTGCCAGCAACCCGGGACAGGGGATCCATGAGCAGTTCTTC | CASNPGQGIHEQFF
- | TRBJ2-1 | TRBV27 | few | TGTGCCAGCAGTTACGCCAGAAGGGTCTACAATGAGCAGTTCTTC | CASSYARRVYNEQFF
TRBD2 | TRBJ2-1 | TRBV25-1 | - | TGTGCCAGCAGGGATACGACGGGACTAGCAGCGGGAGGTGAGCAGTTCTTC | CASRDTTGLAAGGEQFF
TRBD1 | TRBJ2-2 | TRBV5-8 | - | TGTGCCAGCAACCGACAGGGTCGGACCGGGGAGCTGTTTTTT | CASNRQGRTGELFF
- | TRBJ1-3 | TRBV5-6 | - | TGTGCCAGCAGTTCGCGACGGGACATCCCTGGAAACACCATATATTTT | CASSSRRDIPGNTIYF
- | TRBJ1-2 | TRBV2 | - | TGTGCCAGCAGTGCCAGCTTCACTAACTATGGCTACACCTTC | CASSASFTNYGYTF
- | TRBJ2-1 | TRBV9 | - | TGTGCCAGCAGCGTAGGGAGTAACGAGCAGTTCTTC | CASSVGSNEQFF
- | TRBJ2-3 | TRBV5-1 | - | TGCGCCAGCAGCTTGGACTATTTTGTTGAAGATACGCAGTATTTT | CASSLDYFVEDTQYF
- | TRBJ1-4 | TRBV5-1 | - | TGCGCCAGCACACTCGGGGTAACGGGTCGCGAAAAACTGTTTTTT | CASTLGVTGREKLFF
- | TRBJ2-2 | TRBV7-9 | - | TGTGCCAGCACCCCCGGCGTGGGCGGGGAGCTGTTTTTT | CASTPGVGGELFF
- | TRBJ2-7 | TRBV5-5 | once | TGTGCCAGCAGCTTGACGATACGGGTCTACGAGCAGTACTTC | CASSLTIRVYEQYF
- | TRBJ1-4 | TRBV27 | - | TGTGCCAGCAGTTTGACCAGGGAGGGTGAAAAACTGTTTTTT | CASSLTREGEKLFF
- | TRBJ1-1 | TRBV11-2 | - | TGTGCCAGCAGCTTCCGACATGCATACACTGAAGCTTTCTTT | CASSFRHAYTEAFF
TRBD2 | TRBJ2-1 | TRBV15 | - | TGTGCCACCTCGGCGGGACTAGCGGGGAGAGGTTACAATGAGCAGTTCTTC | CATSAGLAGRGYNEQFF
TRBD1 | TRBJ1-1 | TRBV19 | - | TGTGCCACCGACTCGACAGGGTTGGGGACTGAAGCTTTCTTT | CATDSTGLGTEAFF
- | TRBJ1-2 | TRBV10-1 | - | TGCGCCAGCAGGCTGACTCGCACCTATATCGCAAGGCATGGCTACACCTTC | CASRLTRTYIARHGYTF
- | TRBJ1-4 | TRBV28 | - | TGTGCCAGCAGCCTCGGGAATGAAAAACTGTTTTTT | CASSLGNEKLFF
- | TRBJ2-7 | TRBV4-1 | - | TGCGCCAGCAGCCCACGGGACGGCGACTCCTACGAGCAGTACTTC | CASSPRDGDSYEQYF
- | TRBJ2-3 | TRBV3-1/TRBV3-2 | - | TGTGCCAGCAGCCCTGGTGGGGCGGCGCAGTATTTT | CASSPGGAAQYF
- | TRBJ1-3 | TRBV30 | once | TGTGCCTGGAGTCCTGGGGTTGGAAACACCATATATTTT | CAWSPGVGNTIYF
- | TRBJ1-2 | TRBV29-1 | once | TGCAGCGTTGAAGTATATGGCAGTGGCAACTATGGCTACACCTTC | CSVEVYGSGNYGYTF
TRBD2 | TRBJ2-1 | TRBV5-1 | - | TGCGCCAGCAGCCCGGGGGGACTAGCTAGTATCGATGAGCAGTTCTTC | CASSPGGLASIDEQFF
TRBD1 | TRBJ2-1 | TRBV6-6 | once | TGTGCCAGCAGTTACCGCGGACAGGGCAATGAGCAGTTCTTC | CASSYRGQGNEQFF
- | TRBJ1-5 | TRBV4-1 | - | TGCGCCAGCAGCCAAGGGACTTCGGCATTGGGCAATCAGCCCCAGCATTTT | CASSQGTSALGNQPQHF
- | TRBJ2-3 | TRBV5-1 | - | TGCGCCAGCAGCGAGCTATCAGATACGCAGTATTTT | CASSELSDTQYF
TRBD1 | TRBJ1-1 | TRBV2 | - | TGTGCCAGCAGCCGAACCGGGACAGGGGAAGGAGACACTGAAGCTTTCTTT | CASSRTGTGEGDTEAFF
- | TRBJ1-3 | TRBV6-6 | - | TGTGCCAGCAGTTACTCGGGTACGTCTGGAAACACCATATATTTT | CASSYSGTSGNTIYF
- | TRBJ1-1 | TRBV5-5 | - | TGTGCCAGCAGCTGGCAGACGAACACTGAAGCTTTCTTT | CASSWQTNTEAFF
TRBD2 | TRBJ2-2 | TRBV6-5 | - | TGTGCCAGCAGAGTGGGAGGGGACACCGGGGAGCTGTTTTTT | CASRVGGDTGELFF
TRBD1 | TRBJ2-1 | TRBV7-3 | medium-sized | TGTGCCAGCAGCTTAATAGTAGGTGGGACAGGAGACAATGAGCAGTTCTTC | CASSLIVGGTGDNEQFF
- | TRBJ2-7 | TRBV2 | - | TGTGCCAGCAGTGTAGTAGGGGAGCAGTACTTC | CASSVVGEQYF
- | TRBJ1-1 | TRBV2 | - | TGTGCCAGCAGAAGACTATCTCGTATCAGGCCGAATGGGGCTTTCTTT | CASRRLSRIRPNGAFF
- | TRBJ1-1 | TRBV7-2 | - | TGTGCCAGCAGCTGGGCAGGCGGCCTCACTGAAGCTTTCTTT | CASSWAGGLTEAFF
TRBD1 | TRBJ2-7 | TRBV16 | - | TGTGCCAGCAGCTCACCCGGACAGGGGAGTTCCTACGAGCAGTACTTC | CASSSPGQGSSYEQYF
TRBD1 | TRBJ1-2 | TRBV19 | - | TGTGCCAGTAGTATAGGGACAGGGCGGAACTATGGCTACACCTTC | CASSIGTGRNYGYTF
- | TRBJ1-1 | TRBV6-2/TRBV6-3 | - | TGTGCCAGCAGCCCGTCGGGGCCGAACACTGAAGCTTTCTTT | CASSPSGPNTEAFF
- | TRBJ2-7 | TRBV5-1 | - | TGCGCCAGCAGCTTGCGGCCTGGGACCTACGAGCAGTACTTC | CASSLRPGTYEQYF
- | TRBJ2-6 | TRBV27 | - | TGTGCCAGCAGTTCACTCTCTGGGGCCAACGTCCTGACTTTC | CASSSLSGANVLTF
- | TRBJ1-2 | TRBV27 | - | TGTGCCAGCAGTTTAAGCGAGTTGGGACGGCCCTCTGGCTACACCTTC | CASSLSELGRPSGYTF
- | TRBJ1-6 | TRBV19 | - | TGTGCCAGTAGTAACCGGGCCTATAATTCACCCCTCCACTTT | CASSNRAYNSPLHF
- | TRBJ1-2 | TRBV27 | - | TGTGCCAGCAGTTTATCTGGGGCGGCTAAAGGCTACACCTTC | CASSLSGAAKGYTF